This entry lists 21 T cell receptor beta chains sequenced from one sample in a study of regulatory T cells in long-lasting Graves disease. HTBI primers from iRepertoire and Arm-PCR of CDR3 regions yielded the TCR beta libraries. TCRdb called the multiplex PCR reads again in MiXCR, with one record for every CDR3 protein. The sample gives 450,000 to 600,000 distinct CDR3 sequences, roughly 12% of which show up once; approximately 9.3% is in the top ten. Time point reported: newly diagnosed GD, antithyroid drugs for less than 3 months. RNA extracted from PBMCs served as the sequencing template. These data were likewise used in another study, on T cells in Graves' hyperthyroidism and ophthalmopathy.

Specimen: peripheral blood mononuclear cells (PBMCs), collected at new diagnosis, from a patient treated with antithyroid drugs. The source of these receptors is a man aged 30 to 39 with Graves disease.

This clonotype was found many times. The chain combines TRBV20-1 with TRBJ2-3; 9 nucleotides line up with TRBD1. From germline, CDR1 is DFQATT and CDR2 SNEGSKA (reference sequence). The length of the CDR3 is 15 residues. Trimming cost V 5 bases and J 1 base; bases outside gene matches: 7. CDR3 sequence (DNA): TGCAGTGCTTCCCACAGGGGGCGCGGCACAGATACGCAGTATTTT. As protein: CSASHRGRGTDTQYF.

Ten or more counts support this clonotype. This rearrangement joins TRBV28 to TRBJ1-4; 9 bases match TRBD1. The germline V gene has CDR1 MDHEN and CDR2 SYDVKM. The CDR3 sequence is 15 residues long. Unmatched junction bases numbered 3, after V lost 5 bases and J lost 2 bases. The CDR3 spells CASSPTGGTNEKLFF. In DNA form, the CDR3 reads TGTGCCAGCAGTCCGACAGGGGGGACTAATGAAAAACTGTTTTTT.

This clonotype was observed a few times. V is TRBV20-1 and J is TRBJ1-5; D remains unclear. The CDR3 covers 13 residues. The germline gives CDR1 DFQATT, CDR2 SNEGSKA (reference sequence). V was shortened by 3 bases and J by 7 bases, with 13 bases between the two germline ends. CDR3: CSASDQPRQPQHF. In nucleotides, the CDR3 is TGCAGTGCTAGTGATCAGCCGAGGCAGCCCCAGCATTTT.

This clonotype occurred a few times. CDR3 nucleotide sequence: TGTGCCACCAGTGTCGGGACAGGGGGTAGCTACACCTTC. Translated, it gives CATSVGTGGSYTF. The V call is TRBV24-1, the J call TRBJ1-2; TRBD1 aligns across 11 bases. Per the germline V gene, CDR1 is KGHDR and CDR2 is SFDVKD. CDR3 size: 13 residues. V lost 5 bases and J lost 9; bases outside the gene matches: 4.

Ten or more counts support this clonotype. The chain joins TRBV12-3 or TRBV12-4 to TRBJ2-5; possible D gene TRBD2, 7 bases. V lost 2 bases to trimming and J lost 5 bases, with 15 bases between them. CDR3 length: 15 amino acids. The CDR3 DNA follows: TGTGCCAGCAGTTTATGGGGGGGCCAGAAGGAGACCCAGTACTTC. Its translation is CASSLWGGQKETQYF.

On this clonotype: A much larger clone lies a single base off, so this may be a read error. The genes are TRBV3-1 and TRBJ2-5, with TRBD2 matching over 12 bases. Germline CDR1 and CDR2: LGHDT and YNNKEL (reference sequence). The CDR3 contains 17 residues. The CDR3 is CASSQDPSGRAGNERFF. CDR3 coding DNA: TGTGCCAGCAGCCAAGATCCTAGCGGGAGGGCGGGGAATGAGCGGTTCTTC.

In its sample, this clonotype was seen many times. CDR3 sequence (DNA): TGTGCCAGTCCATCTCTTGCTGAAGGCTATGGCTACACCTTC. This sequence encodes CASPSLAEGYGYTF. This sequence joins TRBV27 and TRBJ1-2; the D is unclear. In germline, CDR1 is MNHEY, CDR2 SMNVEV (reference sequence). Deletions cut 9 bases from V and 4 bases from J, with 18 bases between. This CDR3 has 14 residues.

This clonotype was counted ten times or more. This CDR3 is CASSDVLASAYEQYF. For the CDR3, the DNA is TGTGCCAGCAGTGATGTGCTAGCATCCGCCTACGAGCAGTACTTC. V gene TRBV2 combines with J gene TRBJ2-7, with a weak D call TRBD2 (5 bases). CDR1 SNHLY and CDR2 FYNNEI come from the germline V gene. The V end lost 3 bases, the J end lost 2 bases, and 14 bases lay between the germline ends. CDR3 length: 15 amino acids.

The genes are TRBV10-2 and TRBJ2-3, with D perhaps matching TRBD1 or TRBD2 (5 bases each). Trimming removed 6 bases from V and 2 bases from J, with 18 bases in between. The CDR3 length is 16 residues. The germline CDR1 and CDR2 sequences are WSHSY and SAAADI. CDR3 loop: CASRLGTGPVTDTQYF. The CDR3 coding sequence is TGCGCCAGCAGACTCGGGACGGGCCCTGTCACAGATACGCAGTATTTT.

This clonotype was counted ten times or more. This chain uses TRBV7-9 with TRBJ1-1; D is possibly TRBD1 (6 bases). Germline CDR1 SEHNR, CDR2 FQNEAQ (reference sequence). Trimming stripped 0 bases from V and 8 bases from J, with 10 bases between. The length of the CDR3 is 13 residues. For the CDR3, the DNA is TGTGCCAGCAGCTTAGCTAAAGGACAGGAAGCTTTCTTT. This codes for CASSLAKGQEAFF.

This clonotype was seen ten or more times. The V call is TRBV12-3 or TRBV12-4, the J call TRBJ2-7; TRBD1 aligns across 7 bases. J lost 3 bases, V lost 5 bases, and 7 bases had no gene match. The CDR3 is 14 residues long. The CDR3 here is CASSERDSNYEQYF. As DNA, the CDR3 is TGTGCCAGCAGTGAACGGGACAGTAACTACGAGCAGTACTTC.

This clonotype showed up just a few times. V gene TRBV3-1 combines with J gene TRBJ1-5; D not resolved. The CDR3 is 15 amino acids. Germline CDR1 reads LGHDT; CDR2 reads YNNKEL (reference sequence). The V gene lost 4 bases and the J gene lost 5 bases, with 15 bases spanning the gap. The CDR3 loop is CASSPDWRIDQPQHF. The CDR3 DNA sequence: TGTGCCAGCAGCCCCGACTGGCGGATCGATCAGCCCCAGCATTTT.

A single count supports this clonotype. This sequence joins TRBV20-1 and TRBJ1-2; D call uncertain. The ends were cut back, 0 bases at V and 0 bases at J, with 11 bases in the middle. The CDR3 length is 15 residues. Germline values: CDR1 DFQATT, CDR2 SNEGSKA (reference sequence). The CDR3 region has the DNA TGCAGTGCTAGAGATGTGGCCGGGACTAACTATGGCTACACCTTC. Its protein is CSARDVAGTNYGYTF.

About this clonotype: A read error may be the cause here, since a much bigger clone is one base away. The gene calls are TRBV10-3 and TRBJ2-1; D gene ambiguous. This CDR3 comprises 11 residues. Germline V gene sequence: CDR1 ENHRY, CDR2 SYGVKD. The CDR3 bases are TGTGCCTTCAGTGTGAGGAATGAGCAGTTCTTC. Residues: CAFSVRNEQFF.

The V call is TRBV20-1, the J call TRBJ1-5, with D maybe TRBD1 (6 bases). Trimming left V 0 bases short and J 4 bases short, with 28 bases between. CDR1 is DFQATT and CDR2 is SNEGSKA in the germline V gene (reference sequence). The CDR3 consists of 20 residues. The CDR3 nucleotides read TGCAGTGCTAGAGACCCCAGGGGCCAAACCTCCAAGGGCCCTAATCAGCCCCAGCATTTT. Encoded protein: CSARDPRGQTSKGPNQPQHF.

The table lists this clonotype with a few counts. The chain combines TRBV19 with TRBJ2-5; 9 nucleotides match TRBD1. The V gene end was trimmed by 5 bases and the J gene end by 1 base; junction bases not matched to a gene: 5. This CDR3 contains 15 residues. CDR1 and CDR2 from the germline V gene are LNHDA and SQIVND (reference sequence). The CDR3 here is CASSFATGGQETQYF. The DNA of the CDR3 is TGTGCCAGTAGTTTCGCGACAGGGGGCCAAGAGACCCAGTACTTC. The whole variable domain, remainder taken from reference TRBV19 and TRBJ2-5, is DGGITQSPKYLFRKEGQNVTLSCEQNLNHDAMYWYRQDPGQGLRLIYYSQIVNDFQKGDIAEGYSVSREKKESFPLTVTSAQKNPTAFYLCASSFATGGQETQYFGPGTRLLVL.

The table lists this clonotype with many counts. The CDR3 sequence: CASTHRGNTGELFF. In DNA form, the CDR3 reads TGTGCCAGCACCCACAGGGGGAACACCGGGGAGCTGTTTTTT. The gene calls are TRBV2 and TRBJ2-2; TRBD1 matches 7 bases. V gave up 7 bases and J gave up 1 base; unmatched junction bases: 3. Per the germline V gene, CDR1 is SNHLY and CDR2 is FYNNEI. This CDR3 has 14 amino acids.

Ten or more counts support this clonotype. The genes are TRBV27 and TRBJ2-7; 7 bases line up with TRBD1. Losses at the gene ends were 0 bases for V and 0 bases for J; bases not matched to a gene: 2. This CDR3 spans 15 amino acids. Germline CDR1 reads MNHEY; CDR2 reads SMNVEV (reference sequence). CDR3 residues: CASSLSGGPSYEQYF. For the CDR3, the DNA is TGTGCCAGCAGTTTATCAGGGGGCCCCTCCTACGAGCAGTACTTC.

The chain uses TRBV4-1 and TRBJ2-4; TRBD1 is a possible D gene (6 bases). The CDR3 runs to 15 residues. CDR1 is MGHRA, CDR2 YSYEKL, per germline. V was pared by 0 bases and J by 3 bases, with 9 bases between. CDR3 in amino acids: CASSQDRGIKNIQYF. In nucleotides, the CDR3 is TGCGCCAGCAGCCAAGATAGGGGGATCAAAAACATTCAGTACTTC.

This clonotype was counted many times. V usage is TRBV20-1 and J usage is TRBJ2-3; D is unresolved. CDR1 DFQATT and CDR2 SNEGSKA come from the germline V gene (reference sequence). The CDR3 length is 12 residues. V lost 3 bases and J lost 1, with 5 bases in between. The CDR3: CSASYRTDTQYF. For the CDR3, the DNA is TGCAGTGCTAGTTACCGCACAGATACGCAGTATTTT.

Ten or more counts support this clonotype. The chain joins TRBV2 to TRBJ2-7; 8 nucleotides line up with TRBD2. V trimming: 8 bases; J trimming: 3 bases; junction bases outside the gene matches: 12. The CDR3 is 15 residues long. The germline gives CDR1 SNHLY, CDR2 FYNNEI. The CDR3, as DNA: TGTGCCAGCGAGGGGAAAGCGGGAGATCTCTACGAGCAGTACTTC. Residues: CASEGKAGDLYEQYF.